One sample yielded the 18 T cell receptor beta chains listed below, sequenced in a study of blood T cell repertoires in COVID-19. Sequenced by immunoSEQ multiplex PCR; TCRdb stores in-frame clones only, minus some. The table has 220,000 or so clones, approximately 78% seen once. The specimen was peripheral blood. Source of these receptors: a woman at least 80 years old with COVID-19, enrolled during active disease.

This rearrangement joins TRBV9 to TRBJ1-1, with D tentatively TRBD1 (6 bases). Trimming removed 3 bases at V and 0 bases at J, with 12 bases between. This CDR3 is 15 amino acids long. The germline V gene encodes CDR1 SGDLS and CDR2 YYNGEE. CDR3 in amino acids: CASSGRSGVNTEAFF. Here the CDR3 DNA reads TGTGCCAGCAGCGGACGGTCAGGGGTGAACACTGAAGCTTTCTTT.

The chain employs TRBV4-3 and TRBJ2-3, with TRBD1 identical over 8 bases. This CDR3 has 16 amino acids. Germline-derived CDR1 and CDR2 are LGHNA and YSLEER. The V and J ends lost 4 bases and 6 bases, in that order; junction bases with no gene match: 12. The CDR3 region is CASSPHLTGDYDTQYF. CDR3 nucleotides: TGCGCCAGCAGCCCCCACCTGACAGGGGATTACGATACGCAGTATTTT.

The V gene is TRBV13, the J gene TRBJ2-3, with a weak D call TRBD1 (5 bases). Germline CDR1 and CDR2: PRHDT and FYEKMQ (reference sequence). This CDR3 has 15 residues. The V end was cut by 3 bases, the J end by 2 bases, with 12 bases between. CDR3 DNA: TGTGCCAGCAGCTTGGGGCGGCAATTCACAGATACGCAGTATTTT. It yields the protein CASSLGRQFTDTQYF.

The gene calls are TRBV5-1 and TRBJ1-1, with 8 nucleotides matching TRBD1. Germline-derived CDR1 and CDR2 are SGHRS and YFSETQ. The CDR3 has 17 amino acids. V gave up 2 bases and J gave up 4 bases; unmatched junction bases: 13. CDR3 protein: CASSFSPRTGLGTEAFF. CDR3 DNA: TGCGCCAGCAGCTTCTCACCCCGGACAGGGTTGGGCACTGAAGCTTTCTTT.

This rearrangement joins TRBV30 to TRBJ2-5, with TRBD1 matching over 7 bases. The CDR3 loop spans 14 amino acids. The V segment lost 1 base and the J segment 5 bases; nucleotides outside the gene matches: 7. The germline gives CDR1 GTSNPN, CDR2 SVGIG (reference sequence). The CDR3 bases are TGTGCCTGGAGTGGACAGGGCCTATGGGAGACCCAGTACTTC. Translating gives CAWSGQGLWETQYF.

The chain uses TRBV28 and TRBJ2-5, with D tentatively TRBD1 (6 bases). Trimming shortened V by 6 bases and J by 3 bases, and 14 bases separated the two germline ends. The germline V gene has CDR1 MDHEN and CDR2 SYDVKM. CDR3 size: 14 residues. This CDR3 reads CASRGRGIEETQYF. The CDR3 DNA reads TGTGCCAGCAGGGGCAGGGGAATAGAAGAGACCCAGTACTTC.

DNA for the CDR3: TGTGCCAGCAGTGAAGGACAGAGGTCTCAGCCCCAGCATTTT. This sequence encodes CASSEGQRSQPQHF. The gene calls are TRBV25-1 and TRBJ1-5, with D possibly being TRBD1 (6 bases). The germline CDR1 and CDR2 sequences are MGHDK and SYGVNS. The CDR3 is 14 amino acids. The V end lost 2 bases, the J end lost 6 bases, and 11 bases lay between the germline ends.

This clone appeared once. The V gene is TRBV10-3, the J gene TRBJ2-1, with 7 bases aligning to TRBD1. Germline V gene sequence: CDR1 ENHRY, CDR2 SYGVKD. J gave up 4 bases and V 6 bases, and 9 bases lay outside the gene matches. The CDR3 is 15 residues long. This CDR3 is CAIRTTGTAYNEQFF. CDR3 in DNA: TGTGCCATCAGGACGACCGGGACAGCTTACAATGAGCAGTTCTTC.

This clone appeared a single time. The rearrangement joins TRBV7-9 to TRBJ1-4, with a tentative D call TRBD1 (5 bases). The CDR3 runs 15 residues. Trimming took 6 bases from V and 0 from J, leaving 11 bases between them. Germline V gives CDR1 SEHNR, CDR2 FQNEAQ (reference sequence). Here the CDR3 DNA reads TGTGCCAGCAGTAAAGACAGCGCAACTAATGAAAAACTGTTTTTT. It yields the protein CASSKDSATNEKLFF. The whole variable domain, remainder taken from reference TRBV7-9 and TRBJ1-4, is DTGVSQNPRHKITKRGQNVTFRCDPISEHNRLYWYRQTLGQGPEFLTYFQNEAQLEKSRLLSDRFSAERPKGSFSTLEIQRTEQGDSAMYLCASSKDSATNEKLFFGSGTQLSVL.

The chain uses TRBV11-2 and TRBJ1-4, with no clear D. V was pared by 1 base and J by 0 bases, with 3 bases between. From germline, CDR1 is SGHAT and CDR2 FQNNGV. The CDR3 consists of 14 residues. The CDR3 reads CASSLATTNEKLFF. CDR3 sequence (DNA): TGTGCCAGCAGCTTAGCTACAACTAATGAAAAACTGTTTTTT.

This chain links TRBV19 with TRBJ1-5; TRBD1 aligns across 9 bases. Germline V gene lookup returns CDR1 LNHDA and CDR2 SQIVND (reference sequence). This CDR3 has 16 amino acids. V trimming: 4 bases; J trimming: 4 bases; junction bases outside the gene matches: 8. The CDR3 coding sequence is TGTGCCAGTAGTAGACGGAAAGGGACAGGGAATCAGCCCCAGCATTTT. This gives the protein CASSRRKGTGNQPQHF.

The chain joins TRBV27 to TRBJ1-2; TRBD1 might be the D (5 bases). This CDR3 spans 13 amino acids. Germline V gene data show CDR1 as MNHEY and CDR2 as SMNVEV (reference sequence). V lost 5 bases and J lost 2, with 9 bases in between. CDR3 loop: CASSRGGNYGYTF. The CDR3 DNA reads TGTGCCAGCAGTCGCGGGGGGAACTATGGCTACACCTTC.

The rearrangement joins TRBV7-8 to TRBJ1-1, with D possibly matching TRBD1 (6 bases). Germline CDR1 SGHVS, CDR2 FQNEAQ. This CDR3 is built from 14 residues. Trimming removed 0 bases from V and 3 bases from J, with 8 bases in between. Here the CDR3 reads CASSLAPGDTEAFF. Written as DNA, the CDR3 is TGTGCCAGCAGCTTAGCGCCAGGGGACACTGAAGCTTTCTTT.

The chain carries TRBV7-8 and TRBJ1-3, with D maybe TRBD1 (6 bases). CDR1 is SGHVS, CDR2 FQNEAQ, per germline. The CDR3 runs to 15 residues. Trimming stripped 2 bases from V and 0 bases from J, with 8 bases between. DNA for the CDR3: TGTGCCAGCAGCTTAACAGGGAGCTCTGGAAACACCATATATTTT. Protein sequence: CASSLTGSSGNTIYF. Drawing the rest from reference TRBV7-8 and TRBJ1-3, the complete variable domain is GAGVSQSPRYKVAKRGQDVALRCDPISGHVSLFWYQQALGQGPEFLTYFQNEAQLDKSGLPSDRFFAERPEGSVSTLKIQRTQQEDSAVYLCASSLTGSSGNTIYFGEGSWLTVV.

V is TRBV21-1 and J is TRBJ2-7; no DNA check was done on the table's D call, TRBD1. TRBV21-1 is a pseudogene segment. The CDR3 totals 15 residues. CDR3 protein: CASSKGQGTPYEQYF. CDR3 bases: TGTGCCAGCAGCAAAGGTCAGGGGACACCCTACGAGCAGTACTTC.

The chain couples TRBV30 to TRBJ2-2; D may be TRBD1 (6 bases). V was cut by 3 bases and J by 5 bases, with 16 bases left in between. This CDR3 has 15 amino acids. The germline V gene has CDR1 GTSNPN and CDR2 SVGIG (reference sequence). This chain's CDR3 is CAWRRGGSGTGELFF. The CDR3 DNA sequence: TGTGCCTGGAGAAGAGGGGGTAGTGGGACCGGGGAGCTGTTTTTT.

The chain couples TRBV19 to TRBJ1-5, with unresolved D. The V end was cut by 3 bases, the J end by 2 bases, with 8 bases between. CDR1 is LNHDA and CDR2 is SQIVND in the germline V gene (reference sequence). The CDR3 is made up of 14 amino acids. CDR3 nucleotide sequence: TGTGCCAGTAGTATCGTACATGGCAATCAGCCCCAGCATTTT. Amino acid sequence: CASSIVHGNQPQHF.

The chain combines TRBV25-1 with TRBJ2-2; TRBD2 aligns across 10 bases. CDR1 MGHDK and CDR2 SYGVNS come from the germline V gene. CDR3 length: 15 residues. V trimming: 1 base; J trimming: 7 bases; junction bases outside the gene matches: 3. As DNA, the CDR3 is TGTGCCAGCAGTGAATTAGCGGGGGGAAGCGGGGAGCTGTTTTTT. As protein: CASSELAGGSGELFF.